These T cell receptor beta chains were read from a single sample in a study of cytomegalovirus exposure and HLA in healthy donors. The data were produced by immunoSEQ multiplex PCR, yet TCRdb's version contains in-frame clones alone and is incomplete. The repertoire holds 80,000 to 100,000 clones, 87% seen once, with approximately 6.3% in the top ten. Sequenced: PBMCs. The source is a man aged 18 to 29 in good health and CMV-seropositive. CDR3s include the opening cysteine and the closing phenylalanine or tryptophan. The D gene is left open where the match is weak. Only part of the rows carry a size: once, few, many, or a class if the clone is expanded.

TRBJ2-3,-,-,TRBV5-1,TGCGCCAGCAGCTTGCCAATTAGTGTTAGCACAGATACGCAGTATTTT,CASSLPISVSTDTQYF
TRBJ2-1,once,TRBD2,TRBV4-3,TGCGCCACGTCACCCAGCGGGAGGCCCGGCAATGAGCAGTTCTTC,CATSPSGRPGNEQFF
TRBJ1-6,-,TRBD1,TRBV6-5,TGTGCCAGCAGTTACTCTCAGGGGGTAAATTCACCCCTCCACTTT,CASSYSQGVNSPLHF
TRBJ2-3,-,-,TRBV5-6,TGTGCCAGCAGCCTGGGGCAGGGTTCGCACTATGGTACGCAGTATTTT,CASSLGQGSHYGTQYF
TRBJ2-1,-,TRBD2,TRBV9,TGTGCCAGCAGCGTAGGGCTAGCGGGAGTCAGTGAGCAGTTCTTC,CASSVGLAGVSEQFF
TRBJ1-1,-,-,TRBV2,TGTGCCAGCAGCACTCTGAACACTGAAGCTTTCTTT,CASSTLNTEAFF
TRBJ2-3,few,-,TRBV5-1,TGCGCCAGCAGCTTGGGGAGGAACCCAGATACGCAGTATTTT,CASSLGRNPDTQYF
TRBJ1-2,-,-,TRBV6-6,TGTGCCAGCAGGGCGGGACTCGCATATGATGGCTACACCTTC,CASRAGLAYDGYTF
TRBJ2-7,-,TRBD1,TRBV6-5,TGTGCCAGCTCGGGGACAGGGGCCGGCGACGAGCAGTACTTC,CASSGTGAGDEQYF
TRBJ1-1,once,-,TRBV28,TGTGCCAGCAGTTCCCGGACAGCTCTACCCAAAGCTTTCTTT,CASSSRTALPKAFF
TRBJ2-3,-,TRBD2,TRBV9,TGTGCCAGCAGCGTAGTTTCAGCGGGAGGGACAGATACGCAGTATTTT,CASSVVSAGGTDTQYF
TRBJ1-5,-,TRBD1,TRBV19,TGTGCCAGTAGGCGTGACAGGGTGGATCAGCCCCAGCATTTT,CASRRDRVDQPQHF
TRBJ2-7,-,-,TRBV11-2,TGTGCCAGCAGCTTAGTTAGCGCCTACGAGCAGTACTTC,CASSLVSAYEQYF
TRBJ1-1,-,-,TRBV5-1,TGCGCCAGCAGCTTTAACCGGGACACTGAAGCTTTCTTT,CASSFNRDTEAFF
TRBJ1-2,-,-,TRBV28,TGTGCCGGCGGACGAGGAGGCGCTGGCTACACCTTC,CAGGRGGAGYTF
TRBJ2-7,-,-,TRBV16,TGTGCCAGCAGCCAAGGTCCGGGGAGCGAGCAGTACTTC,CASSQGPGSEQYF
TRBJ2-1,-,TRBD1,TRBV7-6,TGTGCCAGCAGCCCCGACAGGGGTAATGAGCAGTTCTTC,CASSPDRGNEQFF
TRBJ1-3,-,-,TRBV4-1,TGCGCCAGCAGCCAAGATGTGGCCAACTCTGGAAACACCATATATTTT,CASSQDVANSGNTIYF
TRBJ2-2,-,TRBD2,TRBV4-3,TGCGCCAGCAGCCAAGTTTTAGCGGGGGGGCCCCGGACCGGGGAGCTGTTTTTT,CASSQVLAGGPRTGELFF
TRBJ2-7,few,-,TRBV2,TGTGCCAGCAGTGAAGCCCAGTGGGCAGAGCAGTACTTC,CASSEAQWAEQYF
TRBJ2-7,-,TRBD1,TRBV6-1,TGTGCCAGCAGTCATACGACAGGGTGGGCCTACGAGCAGTACTTC,CASSHTTGWAYEQYF
TRBJ2-7,few,TRBD2,TRBV7-2,TGTGCCAGCAGGGCTACTAGCGGGAGCGGCTACGAGCAGTACTTC,CASRATSGSGYEQYF
TRBJ2-3,-,-,TRBV18,TGTGCCAGCTCACCAAGGGAGGGCACAGATACGCAGTATTTT,CASSPREGTDTQYF
TRBJ2-5,once,TRBD1,TRBV11-3,TGTGCCAGCAGCCCATGGACAGGGGGCCCTCATATGAGGTCGGAGACCCAGTACTTC,CASSPWTGGPHMRSETQYF
TRBJ2-1,-,TRBD1,TRBV19,TGTGCCACGTCTAACAGGGGTGGTAATGAGCAGTTCTTC,CATSNRGGNEQFF
TRBJ2-7,-,-,TRBV7-9,TGTGCCAGCAGCTCGCCCGGGGCCTACGAGCAGTACTTC,CASSSPGAYEQYF
TRBJ2-3,-,-,TRBV4-3,TGCGCCAGCAGCCAGAACGGTGGAGTAGTAGATACGCAGTATTTT,CASSQNGGVVDTQYF
TRBJ2-7,-,-,TRBV10-3,TGTGCCAGCCGACTTGCCGAAAACTACGAGCAGTACTTC,CASRLAENYEQYF
TRBJ1-2,-,-,TRBV6-6,TGTGCCAGCAGTTACTCGAATAGTAACTATGGCTACACCTTC,CASSYSNSNYGYTF
TRBJ1-5,-,-,TRBV10-2,TGCGCCAGCATATCGGGCAGGGACTCCAATCAGCCCCAGCATTTT,CASISGRDSNQPQHF
TRBJ2-7,-,-,TRBV21-1,TGTGCCAGCAGCACCGGGACAGAATTGTACGAGCAGTACTTC,CASSTGTELYEQYF
TRBJ1-2,-,TRBD1,TRBV18,TGTGCCAGCTCACTACCGACCGGGACAGACTCTGGCTACACCTTC,CASSLPTGTDSGYTF
TRBJ2-3,-,-,TRBV15,TGTGCCACCAGCAGAGATCTGGGGCTGAGAGATACGCAGTATTTT,CATSRDLGLRDTQYF
TRBJ2-1,-,-,TRBV2,TGTGCCTCCGAGGGCTCCTACAATGAGCAGTTCTTC,CASEGSYNEQFF
TRBJ2-3,-,-,TRBV13,TGTGCCAGCAGCCCCTCGACAGTCACAGATACGCAGTATTTT,CASSPSTVTDTQYF
TRBJ2-3,-,-,TRBV20-1,TGCAGTGCGAAGGGGCGGGGTACGCAGTATTTT,CSAKGRGTQYF
TRBJ2-1,-,TRBD2,TRBV10-3,TGTGCCATAAGTGGCGGGGGGTTTAATGAGCAGTTCTTC,CAISGGGFNEQFF
TRBJ1-6,-,-,TRBV6-4,TGTGCCAGCACCCGACAGATCCGGTGGACACCCCTCCACTTT,CASTRQIRWTPLHF
TRBJ1-6,-,-,TRBV6-5,TGTGCCAGCAGTACCGGTCCCAATGCGGCCCTCCACTTT,CASSTGPNAALHF
TRBJ2-7,-,TRBD1,TRBV7-8,TGTGCCAGCACCGAAACAAGGGGGCGCCGCTCCTACGAGCAGTACTTC,CASTETRGRRSYEQYF
TRBJ1-4,-,-,TRBV6-6,TGTGCCAGCAGTTGGGCCCCAACTAATGAAAAACTGTTTTTT,CASSWAPTNEKLFF
TRBJ2-5,-,TRBD2,TRBV6-6,TGTGCCAGCAGTTCCCCGGGAGGGGGGGTAGGAGAGACCCAGTACTTC,CASSSPGGGVGETQYF
TRBJ2-1,once,TRBD2,TRBV9,TGTGCCAGCAGCATGCTAGCGGGGGGGTATAATGAGCAGTTCTTC,CASSMLAGGYNEQFF